The table lists the clone carrying this T cell receptor (beta chain) with a few counts. The entry originates in a study of T-cell reconstitution after alpha-beta-depleted transplantation in children. The CDR3 has 16 residues. With V trimmed by 5 bases and J by 2 bases, 5 bases remained unmatched. The germline V gene encodes CDR1 SGHVS and CDR2 FNYEAQ. Preparation of the TCRbeta library used unique molecular identifiers. TCRdb reprocessed the PCR reads with MiXCR, giving one entry per CDR3 protein. The data contain approximately 650,000 distinct CDR3 sequences, over 10% of them singletons. The rearrangement joins TRBV7-6 to TRBJ2-3; 12 bases agree with TRBD2. The starting material was PBMCs, obtained before TCRalphabeta/CD19-depleted stem cell transplant. The receptor was derived from a girl aged 2 to 10 with congenital amegakaryocytic thrombocytopenia, due to receive a stem cell transplant. CDR3 sequence: CASSPSGRGNTDTQYF. The CDR3, as DNA: TGTGCCAGCAGCCCTAGCGGGAGGGGGAACACAGATACGCAGTATTTT.